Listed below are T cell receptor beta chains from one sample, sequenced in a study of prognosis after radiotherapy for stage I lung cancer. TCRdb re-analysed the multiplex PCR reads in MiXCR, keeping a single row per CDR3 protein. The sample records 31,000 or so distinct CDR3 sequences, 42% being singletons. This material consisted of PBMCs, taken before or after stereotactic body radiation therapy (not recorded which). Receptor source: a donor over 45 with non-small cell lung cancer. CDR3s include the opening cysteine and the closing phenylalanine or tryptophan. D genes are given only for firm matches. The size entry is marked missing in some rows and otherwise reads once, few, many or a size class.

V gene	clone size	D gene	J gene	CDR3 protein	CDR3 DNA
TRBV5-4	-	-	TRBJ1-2	CASSLASQDYGYTF	TGTGCCAGCAGCTTGGCCAGTCAGGACTATGGCTACACCTTC
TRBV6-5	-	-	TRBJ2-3	CASGYIRSTSTDTQYF	TGTGCCAGCGGTTACATTCGGTCTACTAGCACAGATACGCAGTATTTT
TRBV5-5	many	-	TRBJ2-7	CASGESGRTYEQYF	TGTGCCAGCGGCGAGTCTGGTAGAACCTACGAGCAGTACTTC
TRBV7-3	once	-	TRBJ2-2	CASSFIGSGELFF	TGTGCCAGCAGCTTTATTGGTTCCGGGGAGCTGTTTTTT
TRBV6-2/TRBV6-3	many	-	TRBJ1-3	CASSYSKSGNTIYF	TGTGCCAGCAGTTACTCGAAGTCAGGAAACACCATATATTTT
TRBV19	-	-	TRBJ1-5	CASSTGQYNQPQHF	TGTGCCAGTAGTACCGGACAGTACAATCAGCCCCAGCATTTT
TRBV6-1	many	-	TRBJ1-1	CASSESLWDTNTEAFF	TGTGCCAGCAGTGAAAGCTTATGGGACACTAACACTGAAGCTTTCTTT
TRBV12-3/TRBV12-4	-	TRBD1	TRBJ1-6	CASSPRGLNSPLQF	TGTGCCAGCAGTCCCAGGGGGCTCAATTCACCACTCCAATTT
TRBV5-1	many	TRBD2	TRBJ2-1	CASSLAPSGSEGEQFF	TGCGCCAGCAGCTTGGCCCCTAGCGGGAGTGAGGGTGAGCAGTTCTTC
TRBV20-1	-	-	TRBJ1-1	CSAGAIHTEAFF	TGCAGTGCTGGGGCAATCCACACTGAAGCTTTCTTT
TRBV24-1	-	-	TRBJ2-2	CATSDSLTGDLFF	TGTGCCACCAGTGACTCCCTCACCGGGGATCTTTTTTTT
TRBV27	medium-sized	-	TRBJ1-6	CASSPFGDSPLHF	TGTGCCAGCAGCCCGTTTGGGGATTCACCCCTCCACTTT
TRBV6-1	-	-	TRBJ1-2	CASIGEGVPNYGYTF	TGTGCCAGCATAGGGGAGGGGGTTCCTAACTATGGCTACACCTTC
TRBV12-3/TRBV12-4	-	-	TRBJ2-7	CASSPGRAGFSYDQYF	TGTGCCAGCAGTCCAGGAAGGGCAGGGTTCTCCTACGATCAGTACTTC
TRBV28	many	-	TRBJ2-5	CASSLWGAGETQYF	TGTGCCAGCAGTTTATGGGGGGCCGGGGAGACCCAGTACTTC
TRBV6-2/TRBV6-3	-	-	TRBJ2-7	CASSYLTSLAAPYEQYF	TGTGCCAGCAGTTACTTAACAAGCCTAGCAGCACCCTACGAGCAGTACTTC
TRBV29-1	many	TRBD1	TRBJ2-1	CSIRQGGNEQFF	TGCAGCATTCGACAGGGGGGTAATGAGCAGTTCTTC
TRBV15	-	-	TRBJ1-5	CATSRYGLGVGQPQHF	TGTGCCACCAGCAGATATGGGTTGGGGGTCGGTCAGCCCCAGCATTTT
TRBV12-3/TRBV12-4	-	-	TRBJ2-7	CASSRSSYEQYF	TGTGCCAGCAGTCGGAGCTCCTACGAGCAGTACTTC
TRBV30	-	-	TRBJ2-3	CAWSVRGDRPMWGTQYF	TGTGCCTGGAGTGTGCGAGGGGACCGACCTATGTGGGGTACTCAGTATTTT
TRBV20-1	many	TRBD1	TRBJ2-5	CSAPGQGQETQYF	TGCAGTGCTCCGGGACAGGGGCAAGAGACCCAGTACTTC
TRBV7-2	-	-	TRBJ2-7	CASSLEGLEQYF	TGTGCCAGCAGCTTAGAAGGGCTAGAGCAGTACTTC
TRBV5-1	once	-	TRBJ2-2	CASILGLTGELFF	TGCGCCAGCATCTTGGGGCTCACCGGGGAGCTGTTTTTT
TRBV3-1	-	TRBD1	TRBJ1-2	CASSHGQGMGGYTF	TGTGCCAGCAGCCATGGACAGGGAATGGGTGGCTACACCTTC
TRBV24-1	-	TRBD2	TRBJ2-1	CATSAPGLAGSQIYNEQFF	TGTGCCACCAGTGCCCCGGGACTAGCGGGGTCCCAGATATACAATGAGCAGTTCTTC
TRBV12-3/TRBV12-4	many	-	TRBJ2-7	CASRLTASSYEQYF	TGTGCCAGCAGGTTGACAGCCAGCTCCTACGAGCAGTACTTC
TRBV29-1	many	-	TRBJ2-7	CSARDGTYEQYF	TGCAGCGCCCGGGACGGAACCTACGAGCAGTACTTC
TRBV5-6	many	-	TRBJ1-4	CASSSGAANEKLFF	TGTGCCAGCAGCTCAGGGGCGGCTAATGAAAAACTGTTTTTT
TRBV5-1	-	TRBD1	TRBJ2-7	CASSLSQGSHEQYF	TGCGCCAGCAGTCTGTCACAGGGGAGCCACGAGCAGTACTTC
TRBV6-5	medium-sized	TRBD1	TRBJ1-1	CASSSVRDSPAFF	TGTGCCAGCAGTTCAGTCCGGGACAGTCCAGCTTTCTTT
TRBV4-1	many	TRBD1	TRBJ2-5	CASSPTGGQGETQYF	TGCGCCAGCAGCCCGACAGGGGGTCAAGGGGAGACCCAGTACTTC
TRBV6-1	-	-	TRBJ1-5	CASRLPGLNQPQHF	TGTGCCAGCAGACTACCGGGCCTCAATCAGCCCCAGCATTTT